The text below deals with one TCR beta chain. In its sample, this clonotype was seen many times. Its antigen remains undetermined. Within one base of it there is no much larger clone, and no base qualities were kept. Receptor amplification or capture employed PCR. Sequenced using an Illumina HiSeq 2500. To normalize quantification of the TCRbeta repertoire, the TCR libraries were built with molecular barcoding that relied on unique molecular identifiers. In TCRdb, the public reads were trimmed at Q25 with fastp and aligned with MiXCR, with productive beta chains retained. All rows with the same CDR3 protein become a single entry with the most common DNA and genes. Counted in this sample were around 450,000 distinct CDR3 sequences; under 12% of them appeared once. The top ten clones comprise about 2.1% of the sample. A distance of 8 bases separates the germline ends of V and J, which lose 1 base and 7 bases respectively. CDR1 and CDR2, looked up from the germline V gene (reference sequence), are GTSNPN and SVGIG. The CDR3 covers 12 residues, taking in both the cysteine and the phenylalanine. Kept here is only the CDR3 DNA, which spans 36 bases and is read in frame from base 1.

The intended sense of this specimen's treatment or condition label: allogeneic hematopoietic cell transplantation with graft depleted of TCRalphabeta T cells and CD19 B cells. Transplant recipients were children who received TCRalphabeta/CD19-depleted allogeneic hematopoietic cell grafts. This record belongs to a study of T-cell reconstitution after alpha-beta-depleted transplantation in children (dated by TCRdb to about 2016). General notes on the study: T-cell immune reconstitution after TCRalphabeta/CD19-depleted allogeneic hematopoietic cell transplantation in children was quantitatively tracked in the study by means of TCR repertoire profiling. Overall results and qualifications from the work: The apparently early alphabetaT-cell count recovery about two months after transplant was reportedly dependent on only several hundred rapidly expanded clones derived from non-depleted graft cells. The frequencies of hyperexpanded clones fell over the following months, and after one year, T-cell counts and TCRbeta diversity were mostly attributed to newly produced T cells. The high TCRbeta diversity at day 60 in some patients was ascribed to recipient T cells and intrathymic progenitors that had survived conditioning.

This receptor was identified in a child younger than 10 with inherited bone marrow failure, due to receive a stem cell transplant. This chain is built from TRBV30 and TRBJ2-1; the D gene cannot be resolved reliably. The sequencing here drew on PBMCs, taken before TCRalphabeta/CD19-depleted stem cell transplant. The DNA is as follows: TGTGCCTGGAGTGACCTGAAGAATGAGCAGTTCTTC. It translates to CAWSDLKNEQFF.